The TCR beta chain described here comes from a study of T cell repertoires in cytomegalovirus infection. In the study overall: Selection of CMV epitopes for the study included recently identified HLA-C-restricted and well-studied HLA-B-restricted ones.

The study's findings and limits: What dominated the ex vivo response were HLA-C-restricted CMV-specific TCR beta clonotypes.

This clonotype was counted only a few times. Its antigen remains unknown. The CDR3 is made up of 14 amino acids. The V end lost 6 bases, the J end lost 6 bases, and 17 bases lay between the germline ends. CDR1 SGHTA and CDR2 FQGNSA come from the germline V gene. Using its own MiXCR run on the reads, TCRdb lists one record per CDR3 protein. The sample shows about 160,000 distinct CDR3 sequences, about 20% of them seen only once. The receptor's source is a human donor in good health (CMV status not recorded). Some clones in this sample may be carry-over from other donors' samples. Specimen: CD8+ T cells from cultured PBMCs, collected from culture after CMV antigen stimulation. The chain joins TRBV7-2 to TRBJ1-1; D is unresolved. The CDR3 protein is CASRGGVFPPEAFF. The CDR3 DNA sequence: TGTGCCAGCAGGGGCGGGGTGTTTCCCCCTGAAGCTTTCTTT.